This T cell receptor beta chain was sequenced in a study of OX40 agonist ivuxolimab in advanced cancers. General study points: Partial responders at 0.1-3.0 mg/kg showed near-lowest clonal expansion. Several nonresponders also turned out to have low normalized T-cell clonal expansion.

Assay: immunoSEQ multiplex PCR; the TCRdb copy retains only in-frame clones and omits some. The sample has approximately 49,000 clones, about 86% seen once; the top ten hold about 5.8%. Comments on this clone: Its antigen is still unknown.

The germline gives CDR1 MDHEN, CDR2 SYDVKM. CDR3 length: 13 amino acids. Trimming pared 6 bases from V and 5 bases from J, leaving 13 bases between. Here the sequenced sample was CD4+ or CD8+ T cells sorted from blood, taken in a trial of the OX40 agonist ivuxolimab. This clonotype was obtained from an adult with an advanced solid tumor such as melanoma, head and neck, liver or kidney cancer. The rearrangement uses TRBV28 and TRBJ1-1; D might be TRBD1 (6 bases). CDR3 sequence: CASRIRGGTEAFF. The CDR3 bases are TGTGCCAGCAGGATCAGGGGAGGGACTGAAGCTTTCTTT.